These 11 T cell receptor beta chains were all obtained from the same sample, sequenced in a study of blood T cell repertoires in COVID-19. Clones were read by immunoSEQ multiplex PCR, and TCRdb kept only the in-frame ones, dropping some. The sample carries 250,000 to 350,000 clones, 90% recorded once. Sequencing was carried out using PBMCs or T cells enriched from blood (not recorded which). These receptors all come from a woman aged 18-29 years with acute COVID-19.

V and J are TRBV12-3 or TRBV12-4 and TRBJ1-2; D gene ambiguous. There are 13 residues in the CDR3. V was pared by 6 bases and J by 0 bases, with 8 bases between. The CDR3 sequence is CASRFESNYGYTF. The CDR3 nucleotides read TGTGCCAGCAGGTTTGAGTCTAACTATGGCTACACCTTC.

The genes are TRBV13 and TRBJ2-1; 13 nucleotides align to TRBD2. Trimming cost V 5 bases and J 7 bases; bases outside gene matches: 11. Germline V CDR1 and CDR2: PRHDT, FYEKMQ (reference sequence). The CDR3 runs 17 residues. In DNA form, the CDR3 reads TGTGCCAGCAGCCCCCGGACTAGCGGGAGTCTATGGAATGAGCAGTTCTTC. It translates to CASSPRTSGSLWNEQFF. The full variable domain, completed using reference TRBV13 and TRBJ2-1, is AAGVIQSPRHLIKEKRETATLKCYPIPRHDTVYWYQQGPGQDPQFLISFYEKMQSDKGSIPDRFSAQQFSDYHSELNMSSLELGDSALYFCASSPRTSGSLWNEQFFGPGTRLTVL.

This chain links TRBV18 with TRBJ2-3; possible D gene TRBD2, 5 bases. Germline CDR1 and CDR2: KGHSH and LQKENI. V lost 5 bases and J lost 0, with 15 bases in between. This CDR3 contains 16 residues. Here the CDR3 DNA reads TGTGCCAGCTCAAGCGTTGCGGACTTTAGCACAGATACGCAGTATTTT. This translates into CASSSVADFSTDTQYF.

V gene TRBV18 combines with J gene TRBJ1-2; TRBD1 matches 11 bases. The length of the CDR3 is 14 residues. Germline lookup yields CDR1 KGHSH and CDR2 LQKENI. V lost 1 base, J lost 7 bases, and 2 bases stayed unmatched. CDR3 in DNA: TGTGCCAGCTCACCACGGGACAGGGGGACTGGCTACACCTTC. It codes for CASSPRDRGTGYTF.

V gene TRBV27 combines with J gene TRBJ2-7, with D maybe TRBD1 (5 bases). Germline V gene sequence: CDR1 MNHEY, CDR2 SMNVEV (reference sequence). CDR3 length: 15 amino acids. V dropped 3 bases and J dropped 0 bases, with 12 bases sitting between them. The DNA of the CDR3 is TGTGCCAGCAGTTTCCAGGGCGGCGGCTCCTACGAGCAGTACTTC. It encodes CASSFQGGGSYEQYF.

The rearrangement uses TRBV7-2 and TRBJ1-3; D possibly corresponds to TRBD1 (5 bases). The CDR3 length is 16 residues. CDR1 is SGHTA, CDR2 FQGNSA, per germline. V lost 1 base, J lost 4 bases, and 14 bases lay in between. CDR3 residues: CASSLGNTGSGNTIYF. The CDR3 DNA is TGTGCCAGCAGCTTAGGGAACACAGGTTCCGGAAACACCATATATTTT. The complete variable domain, with remaining parts taken from reference TRBV7-2 and TRBJ1-3, reads GAGVSQSPSNKVTEKGKDVELRCDPISGHTALYWYRQSLGQGLEFLIYFQGNSAPDKSGLPSDRFSAERTGGSVSTLTIQRTQQEDSAVYLCASSLGNTGSGNTIYFGEGSWLTVV.

The gene calls are TRBV3-1 (or the pseudogene TRBV3-2) and TRBJ1-4, with D maybe TRBD1 (5 bases). Trimming removed 2 bases from V and 8 bases from J, with 12 bases in between. Germline CDR1 and CDR2: LGHDT and YNNKEL (reference sequence). This CDR3 has 14 residues. In DNA form, the CDR3 reads TGTGCCAGCAGCCAAAGGGGTCTTGGAGAAAAACTGTTTTTT. Protein: CASSQRGLGEKLFF.

The chain is built from TRBV9 and TRBJ1-3; 7 bases are a match to TRBD1. V was clipped by 1 base and J by 0 bases; unmatched bases: 7. CDR3 size: 17 residues. In germline, CDR1 is SGDLS, CDR2 YYNGEE. CDR3 sequence (DNA): TGTGCCAGCAGCGTAACCCTGGGACAGAACTCTGGAAACACCATATATTTT. Amino acids: CASSVTLGQNSGNTIYF.

In the case of this clone: Other DNA sequences within the sample encode an identical CDR3. The V and J genes are TRBV28 and TRBJ2-1; TRBD2 matches 11 bases. This CDR3 has 14 amino acids. Trimming cost V 6 bases and J 10 bases; bases outside gene matches: 8. Germline-derived CDR1 and CDR2 are MDHEN and SYDVKM. The CDR3 loop reads CASSLAGGTNEQFF. Written as DNA, the CDR3 is TGTGCCAGCAGCCTAGCGGGAGGTACGAACGAGCAGTTCTTC.

This chain joins TRBV4-3 and TRBJ2-1; tentatively, D is TRBD2 (5 bases). V lost 3 bases and J 1 base, leaving 10 bases between the germline ends. Germline CDR1 and CDR2: LGHNA and YSLEER. The CDR3 contains 15 residues. CDR3 in DNA: TGCGCCAGCAGCCAGACGGGAAGATCCTACAATGAGCAGTTCTTC. This codes for CASSQTGRSYNEQFF.

The chain links TRBV11-3 to TRBJ2-1; the D is unclear. With 4 bases removed from V and 10 bases from J, the gap between germline ends came to 11 bases. Per germline, CDR1 SGHNT and CDR2 YENEEA. This CDR3 contains 12 residues. CDR3 amino acids: CASSSLVGEQFF. CDR3 sequence (DNA): TGTGCCAGCAGCTCCCTGGTGGGCGAGCAGTTCTTC.